This entry lists 23 T cell receptor beta chains sequenced from one sample in a study of control samples from healthy donors and cancer patients. TCRdb keeps only in-frame clones here, not all; method: immunoSEQ multiplex PCR. The table lists around 59,000 clones, about 92% of them singletons. The specimen sequenced was PBMCs. Every receptor here comes from a man aged 35 to 55 with colorectal cancer.

The chain joins TRBV2 to TRBJ2-3; no reliable D call. Trimming stripped 5 bases from V and 9 bases from J, with 12 bases between. CDR3 length equals 12 residues. Per the germline V gene, CDR1 is SNHLY and CDR2 is FYNNEI. The CDR3 DNA sequence: TGTGCCAGCAGTTTTAGCCAGTCGACGCAGTATTTT. Encoded protein: CASSFSQSTQYF.

This clone came up once. The gene calls are TRBV19 and TRBJ1-2; tentatively, D is TRBD1 (5 bases). Germline V gene lookup returns CDR1 LNHDA and CDR2 SQIVND (reference sequence). The CDR3 is made up of 14 amino acids. V lost 4 bases to trimming and J lost 2 bases, with 11 bases between them. CDR3 coding DNA: TGTGCCAGTAGTAGAACGACAGAAAACTATGGCTACACCTTC. It yields the protein CASSRTTENYGYTF.

The chain recombines TRBV6-2 or TRBV6-3 with TRBJ2-7; 8 positions agree with TRBD1. Germline V gene data show CDR1 as MNHEY and CDR2 as SVGEGT. The CDR3 contains 13 residues. V shed 5 bases and J 6 bases; nucleotides not matched to a gene: 6. The CDR3 nucleotides read TGTGCCAGCAGTCCCGGACAGGGCAGCGAGCAGTACTTC. This encodes CASSPGQGSEQYF.

This chain uses TRBV9 with TRBJ2-2, with 10 bases matching TRBD1. This CDR3 has 17 amino acids. Germline CDR1 reads SGDLS; CDR2 reads YYNGEE. With V trimmed by 4 bases and J by 3 bases, 9 bases remained unmatched. Here the CDR3 DNA reads TGTGCCAGCAGCTCCAAAGAGGGACAGGGGTACACCGGGGAGCTGTTTTTT. The encoded protein is CASSSKEGQGYTGELFF. Combining the CDR3 with reference TRBV9 and TRBJ2-2 gives the whole variable domain DSGVTQTPKHLITATGQRVTLRCSPRSGDLSVYWYQQSLDQGLQFLIQYYNGEERAKGNILERFSAQQFPDLHSELNLSSLELGDSALYFCASSSKEGQGYTGELFFGEGSRLTVL.

The J gene is TRBJ1-2, the V gene TRBV12-3 or TRBV12-4; D possibly corresponds to TRBD1 (5 bases). The ends were cut back, 2 bases at V and 8 bases at J, with 12 bases in the middle. This CDR3 is 13 amino acids long. CDR3 residues: CASSLMGTGGYTF. In nucleotides, the CDR3 is TGTGCCAGCAGTTTAATGGGGACCGGAGGCTACACCTTC.

The chain combines TRBV7-9 with TRBJ1-1; D unclear. Trimming removed 5 bases from V and 4 bases from J, with 20 bases in between. CDR1 is SEHNR and CDR2 is FQNEAQ in the germline V gene (reference sequence). This CDR3 is 16 amino acids long. CDR3 residues: CASSPGRRAVSTEAFF. CDR3 bases: TGTGCCAGCAGCCCCGGCCGACGCGCTGTCTCCACTGAAGCTTTCTTT.

This clone was detected a few times. The CDR3 sequence: CASSLATGRAEAFF. The CDR3 region has the DNA TGTGCCAGCAGCTTGGCAACAGGGAGGGCTGAAGCTTTCTTT. The rearrangement joins TRBV11-3 to TRBJ1-1, with D possibly TRBD1 on 6 matching bases. The germline V gene encodes CDR1 SGHNT and CDR2 YENEEA. Trimming stripped 3 bases from V and 6 bases from J, with 14 bases between. The CDR3 runs to 14 residues.

The rearrangement links TRBV18 to TRBJ2-7; TRBD2 matches 15 bases. The CDR3 covers 18 residues. V trimming: 0 bases; J trimming: 0 bases; junction bases outside the gene matches: 3. From germline, CDR1 is KGHSH and CDR2 LQKENI. The CDR3 sequence: CASSPPGLAGGSSYEQYF. The DNA for the CDR3 is TGTGCCAGCTCACCACCGGGACTAGCGGGGGGATCCTCCTACGAGCAGTACTTC.

This clone was found once. The chain has TRBV19 and TRBJ2-6, with unresolved D. The ends were cut back, 5 bases at V and 1 base at J, with 3 bases in the middle. Germline CDR1 LNHDA, CDR2 SQIVND (reference sequence). The CDR3 has 13 amino acids. The CDR3 loop reads CASSPSGANVLTF. The CDR3 DNA reads TGTGCCAGTAGTCCGTCTGGGGCCAACGTCCTGACTTTC.

The J gene is TRBJ2-3, the V gene TRBV11-2; D gene ambiguous. With 3 bases removed from V and 0 bases from J, the gap between germline ends came to 4 bases. The CDR3 is 13 residues long. Germline CDR1 and CDR2: SGHAT and FQNNGV. As DNA, the CDR3 is TGTGCCAGCAGCTTCGGGAGCACAGATACGCAGTATTTT. Translation: CASSFGSTDTQYF.

The chain employs TRBV7-3 and TRBJ2-1, with TRBD1 matching 11 bases. Trimming cost V 4 bases and J 3 bases; bases outside gene matches: 5. From germline, CDR1 is SGHTA and CDR2 FQGTGA. CDR3 length: 16 amino acids. The CDR3 DNA sequence: TGTGCCAGCAGCTCCAGGACAGGGGGCTACTACAATGAGCAGTTCTTC. It codes for CASSSRTGGYYNEQFF.

CDR3: CASSPYISSYEQYF. CDR3 nucleotide sequence: TGTGCCAGCAGTCCCTACATAAGCTCCTACGAGCAGTACTTC. This chain joins TRBV27 and TRBJ2-7; D not certain. Germline V CDR1 and CDR2: MNHEY, SMNVEV (reference sequence). The CDR3 is 14 residues long. The V and J ends lost 5 bases and 0 bases respectively, with 11 bases between them.

This clone appeared a single time. The chain joins TRBV9 to TRBJ2-3, with 7 positions matching TRBD1. The CDR3 is made up of 14 amino acids. V shed 4 bases, J shed 3 bases, and the junction held 5 bases outside the gene matches. Germline V gene sequence: CDR1 SGDLS, CDR2 YYNGEE. The DNA of the CDR3 is TGTGCCAGCAGCCCTTCGACAGGGACAGATACGCAGTATTTT. Translated, it gives CASSPSTGTDTQYF.

This sequence joins TRBV7-2 and TRBJ1-5; D is unclear. The ends were cut back, 5 bases at V and 5 bases at J, with 16 bases in the middle. The length of the CDR3 is 15 residues. The germline V gene has CDR1 SGHTA and CDR2 FQGNSA. The CDR3 spells CASSPQSYSDQPQHF. CDR3 nucleotide sequence: TGTGCCAGCAGCCCCCAATCGTACAGCGATCAGCCCCAGCATTTT.

This sequence joins TRBV30 and TRBJ2-7; a weak D match, TRBD1 (5 bases). CDR3 length equals 12 residues. V dropped 7 bases and J dropped 4 bases, with 14 bases sitting between them. Per the germline V gene, CDR1 is GTSNPN and CDR2 is SVGIG (reference sequence). The CDR3 protein is CAYTKGQYEQYF. CDR3 nucleotides: TGTGCCTATACGAAGGGGCAGTACGAGCAGTACTTC.

The V gene is TRBV7-9, the J gene TRBJ2-7; the D call may be TRBD1 or TRBD2 (5 bases each). Trimming stripped 5 bases from V and 7 bases from J, with 18 bases between. The length of the CDR3 is 14 residues. Germline assignment: CDR1 SEHNR and CDR2 FQNEAQ (reference sequence). CDR3 region: CASSTRDLRGEQYF. The DNA for the CDR3 is TGTGCCAGCAGCACTCGGGACCTAAGGGGAGAGCAGTACTTC.

The V and J genes are TRBV9 and TRBJ2-7; maybe TRBD2 (5 bases). CDR1 SGDLS and CDR2 YYNGEE come from the germline V gene. CDR3 size: 13 residues. V was cut by 1 base and J by 7 bases, with 12 bases left in between. CDR3 sequence reads: CASSVFTGDEQYF. Written as DNA, the CDR3 is TGTGCCAGCAGCGTATTTACCGGGGATGAGCAGTACTTC. The full variable domain, its missing parts supplied by reference TRBV9 and TRBJ2-7, is DSGVTQTPKHLITATGQRVTLRCSPRSGDLSVYWYQQSLDQGLQFLIQYYNGEERAKGNILERFSAQQFPDLHSELNLSSLELGDSALYFCASSVFTGDEQYFGPGTRLTVT.

The V and J genes are TRBV20-1 and TRBJ1-3; 7 bases map to TRBD1. V lost 3 bases, J lost 4 bases, and 15 bases stayed unmatched. CDR1 is DFQATT, CDR2 SNEGSKA, per germline (reference sequence). The CDR3 extends over 17 amino acids. CDR3 amino acids: CSASPLTGESLGNTIYF. CDR3 nucleotide sequence: TGCAGTGCTAGTCCCCTTACAGGGGAATCTCTCGGAAACACCATATATTTT.

The chain has TRBV5-6 and TRBJ2-6; D remains ambiguous. The V gene's germline CDR1 is SGHDT and CDR2 YYEEEE. The CDR3 length is 13 residues. V gave up 6 bases and J gave up 0 bases, with 4 bases separating them. The CDR3 loop is CASKISGANVLTF. The CDR3 DNA follows: TGTGCCAGCAAGATCTCTGGGGCCAACGTCCTGACTTTC.

The rearrangement joins TRBV7-3 to TRBJ2-1, with 10 bases that match TRBD1. The CDR3 runs to 16 residues. CDR1 is SGHTA and CDR2 is FQGTGA in the germline V gene. The V segment lost 5 bases and the J segment 4 bases; nucleotides outside the gene matches: 8. This CDR3 reads CASSPRPGQGYNEQFF. Here the CDR3 DNA reads TGTGCCAGCAGCCCGAGACCGGGACAGGGGTACAATGAGCAGTTCTTC.

CDR3 in DNA: TGTGCAAGTCGCTTAGGGTCCAGAAAAGAAAGCAATCAGCCCCAGCATTTT. Its translation is CASRLGSRKESNQPQHF. The chain recombines TRBV12-2 with TRBJ1-5; TRBD1 reflects the table's D call only, with no check against the DNA. TRBV12-2 is a documented pseudogene. The CDR3 has 17 amino acids.

This sequence joins TRBV11-1 and TRBJ1-1, with TRBD1 matching over 7 bases. The CDR3 loop spans 15 amino acids. Unmatched junction bases numbered 9, after V lost 7 bases and J lost 1 base. From germline, CDR1 is SGHAT and CDR2 FQDESV (reference sequence). The CDR3 nucleotides are TGTGCCAGCACCCAATCAGGGGGGCGGAACACTGAAGCTTTCTTT. Translated, it gives CASTQSGGRNTEAFF.

This clone is a singleton in its sample. V is TRBV4-2 and J is TRBJ2-3; no clear D gene. The CDR3 runs 12 residues. The germline gives CDR1 LGHNA, CDR2 YNFKEQ. The V end lost 1 base, the J end lost 4 bases, and 3 bases lay between the germline ends. CDR3 bases: TGTGCCAGCAGCCAAGTGTCAGATACGCAGTATTTT. Translating it yields CASSQVSDTQYF.